The present T cell receptor (beta chain) was sequenced within a study of T cells after yellow fever vaccination. Study background: Fractions of limited cellularity were prepared by means of SMART-Seq v4 Ultra Low Input. Study-wide findings and caveats: The booster response re-showed most primary clones: 95% to 96% CD4, over 80% CD8. The presence of abundant clonotypes contaminating from the bulk population was possible in FACS-sorted repertoires.

V shed 6 bases and J shed 0 bases, with 9 bases lying between them. Germline-derived CDR1 and CDR2 are LNHDA and SQIVND (reference sequence). The CDR3 contains 15 residues. This clonotype was seen a few times. Antigen unknown. In making TCR cDNA, 5'RACE template switching added a universal primer site and UMIs to it. One entry per CDR3 protein, called by TCRdb with MiXCR from the 5' RACE reads. The sample lists 300,000 or so distinct CDR3 sequences; about 6.9% were seen once. This clonotype was obtained from a man younger than 30 who received the YFV17D yellow fever vaccine. This chain joins TRBV19 and TRBJ2-6, with D possibly being TRBD1 (6 bases). The material sequenced was PBMCs, taken about 49 days after the first yellow fever vaccination. The CDR3: CASRGASSGANVLTF. The CDR3 DNA reads as TGTGCCAGTAGGGGGGCGAGCTCTGGGGCCAACGTCCTGACTTTC.